Shown below are 7 T cell receptor beta chains from a single sample sequenced in a study of control samples from healthy donors and cancer patients (dated by TCRdb to between 2020 and 2021). Library prep was done by the immunoSEQ multiplex PCR assay. TCRdb's version of the immuneACCESS table is confined to in-frame rearrangements and falls short of the full clone set. An unresolved V gene accounts for under half of the shortfall where checked; the remainder is of unknown origin. The sample table holds roughly 80,000 clones, of which around nine tenths were seen once. The ten largest clones capture around 5.4% of the sample. The sample taken for sequencing was blood. These TCRs come from a man in his fifties or sixties in good health.

The chain recombines TRBV6-1 with TRBJ2-2; D possibly corresponds to TRBD2 (6 bases). This CDR3 contains 16 residues. Deletions cut 1 base from V and 4 bases from J, with 13 bases between. CDR1 MNHNS and CDR2 SASEGT come from the germline V gene. CDR3 residues: CASSEVVAAVTGELFF. For the CDR3, the DNA is TGTGCCAGCAGTGAAGTTGTAGCGGCAGTCACCGGGGAGCTGTTTTTT.

The J gene is TRBJ1-1, the V gene TRBV19, with D unclear. The CDR3 covers 16 residues. V lost 5 bases and J lost 1, with 17 bases in between. CDR1 and CDR2 from the germline V gene are LNHDA and SQIVND (reference sequence). The CDR3, as DNA: TGTGCCAGTAGTTATGGTTTGAGGACGGGGAACACTGAAGCTTTCTTT. It yields the protein CASSYGLRTGNTEAFF.

The genes are TRBV18 and TRBJ2-2; no firm D call. Germline V CDR1 and CDR2: KGHSH, LQKENI. This CDR3 is 16 amino acids long. The germline V and J ends were trimmed by 0 bases and 2 bases, with 10 bases remaining between them. The chain's CDR3 is CASSPPAAYNTGELFF. DNA of the CDR3: TGTGCCAGCTCACCACCGGCAGCGTATAACACCGGGGAGCTGTTTTTT. Full variable domain (rest looked up from reference TRBV18 and TRBJ2-2): NAGVMQNPRHLVRRRGQEARLRCSPMKGHSHVYWYRQLPEEGLKFMVYLQKENIIDESGMPKERFSAEFPKEGPSILRIQQVVRGDSAAYFCASSPPAAYNTGELFFGEGSRLTVL.

This chain joins TRBV9 and TRBJ2-1, with 12 bases aligning to TRBD2. V was clipped by 3 bases and J by 0 bases; unmatched bases: 4. Germline V lookup: CDR1 SGDLS, CDR2 YYNGEE. The CDR3 covers 17 residues. CDR3 loop: CASSGTSGVGSYNEQFF. CDR3 DNA: TGTGCCAGCAGCGGGACTAGCGGGGTCGGCTCCTACAATGAGCAGTTCTTC.

The chain employs TRBV30 and TRBJ2-4; D gene unclear. From germline, CDR1 is GTSNPN and CDR2 SVGIG (reference sequence). V shed 4 bases and J shed 4 bases, with 14 bases lying between them. The CDR3 sequence is 14 residues long. The CDR3 sequence: CAWTSRQVKNIQYF. The DNA of the CDR3 is TGTGCCTGGACCTCGAGGCAGGTTAAAAACATTCAGTACTTC.

This chain joins TRBV10-3 and TRBJ1-1, with a possible D match to TRBD1 (6 bases). The CDR3 contains 15 residues. Germline V gene lookup returns CDR1 ENHRY and CDR2 SYGVKD. Between the trimmed V and J ends, which lost 7 bases and 3 bases, there was a span of 18 bases. The CDR3 bases are TGTGCCATCAATGTCCAAAGGGGGAGGGACACTGAAGCTTTCTTT. Its protein product is CAINVQRGRDTEAFF.

The V and J genes are TRBV6-5 and TRBJ2-3, with 9 bases fitting TRBD2. The CDR3 runs 14 residues. CDR1 and CDR2 (germline): MNHEY, SVGAGI. Losses at the gene ends were 10 bases for V and 4 bases for J; bases not matched to a gene: 9. The DNA of the CDR3 is TGTGCCATCCGACTGGCGGGGGGGGCAGATACGCAGTATTTT. This sequence encodes CAIRLAGGADTQYF.